Described below is a single T cell receptor (beta chain) sequence and its context. Antigen: not known. From germline, CDR1 is MDHEN and CDR2 SYDVKM. Between the trimmed V and J ends, which lost 3 bases and 7 bases, there was a span of 18 bases. The CDR3 extends over 15 amino acids. These data originate in a study of shared clonotypes between healthy human individuals. Whole-study context: A few men and a couple of women, aged 18 to 49, were donors.

Whole-study results and caveats: Represented diversity (both genetic and exposure-history) was limited by the small number of donors.

Replicate PCRs run on sorted subsets employed approximately 200 ng DNA, 30,000 to 35,000 T cell genomes. This table comes from immunoSEQ multiplex PCR, and its TCRdb copy is limited to in-frame clones, with some not included. The table shows some 650,000 clones, with around 97% occurring only once. Partitioning of CD4+ cells yielded a CD45RA+ naive subset and a CD45RA-negative memory subset. This receptor was identified in a woman aged 30 to 39 in good health. This chain connects TRBV28 to TRBJ1-1; the D is unclear. Material for sequencing was naive CD4+ T cells sorted from blood. Indicated subset: CD45RA+ positively selected. CDR3 DNA sequence: TGTGCCAGCAGTTTTCTCCTGATTGCGGCCGGTGAAGCTTTCTTT. Translation gives CASSFLLIAAGEAFF.